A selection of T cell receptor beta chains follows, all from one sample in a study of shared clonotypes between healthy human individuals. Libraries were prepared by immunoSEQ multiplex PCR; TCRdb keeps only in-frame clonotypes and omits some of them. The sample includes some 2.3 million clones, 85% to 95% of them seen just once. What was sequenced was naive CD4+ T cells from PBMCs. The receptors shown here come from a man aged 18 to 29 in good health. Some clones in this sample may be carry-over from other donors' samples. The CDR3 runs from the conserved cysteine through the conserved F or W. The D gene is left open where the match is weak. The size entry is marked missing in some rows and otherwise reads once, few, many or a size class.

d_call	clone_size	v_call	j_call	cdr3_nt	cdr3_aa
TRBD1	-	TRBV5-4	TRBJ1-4	TGTGCCAGCAGCTCCGGACAGGGGGCGGGAAAACTGTTTTTT	CASSSGQGAGKLFF
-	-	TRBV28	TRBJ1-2	TGTGCCAGCAGTTTTTTAGGGATCCATGGCTACACCTTC	CASSFLGIHGYTF
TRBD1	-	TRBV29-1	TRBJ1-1	TGCAGCGTTGAAAGGGACAGGGGATATTCTGAAGCTTTCTTT	CSVERDRGYSEAFF
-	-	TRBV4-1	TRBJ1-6	TGCGCCAGCAGCCAAGATTTTAGGCAGGGCGCTAATTCACCCCTCCACTTT	CASSQDFRQGANSPLHF
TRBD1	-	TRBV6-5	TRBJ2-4	TGTGCCAGCAGTTTGCAGACAGGGGCCAAAAACATTCAGTACTTC	CASSLQTGAKNIQYF
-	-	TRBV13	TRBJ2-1	TGTGCCAGCAGCTTAGGCGGATGGGGGGTTTCCTACAATGAGCAGTTCTTC	CASSLGGWGVSYNEQFF
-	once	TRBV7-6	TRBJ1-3	TGTGCCAGCAGCTCCAGTGGGGCCTTATCTGGAAACACCATATATTTT	CASSSSGALSGNTIYF
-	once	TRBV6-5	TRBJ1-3	TGTGCCAGCCATCGTGCCGGGACAACGGGAAACACCATATATTTT	CASHRAGTTGNTIYF
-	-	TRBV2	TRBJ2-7	TGTGCCAGCAGTTGGACAGTTTCCTACGAGCAGTACTTC	CASSWTVSYEQYF
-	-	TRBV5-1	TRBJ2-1	TGCGCCAGCAGCTCATCCCCGGCGACGTCCTACAATGAGCAGTTCTTC	CASSSSPATSYNEQFF